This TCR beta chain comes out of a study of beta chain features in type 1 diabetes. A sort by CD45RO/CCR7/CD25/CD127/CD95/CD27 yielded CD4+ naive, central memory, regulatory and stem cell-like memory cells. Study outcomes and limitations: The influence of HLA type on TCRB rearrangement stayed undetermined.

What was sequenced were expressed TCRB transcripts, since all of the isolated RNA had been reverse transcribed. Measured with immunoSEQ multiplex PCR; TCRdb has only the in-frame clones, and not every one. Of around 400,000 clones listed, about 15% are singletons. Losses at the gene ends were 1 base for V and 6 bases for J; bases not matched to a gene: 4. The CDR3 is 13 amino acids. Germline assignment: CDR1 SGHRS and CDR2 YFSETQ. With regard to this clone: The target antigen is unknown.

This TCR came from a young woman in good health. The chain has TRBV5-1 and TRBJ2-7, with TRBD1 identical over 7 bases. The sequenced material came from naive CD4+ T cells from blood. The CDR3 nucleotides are TGCGCCAGCAGCTTGTTACGACAGGGCGAGCAGTACTTC. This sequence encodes CASSLLRQGEQYF.